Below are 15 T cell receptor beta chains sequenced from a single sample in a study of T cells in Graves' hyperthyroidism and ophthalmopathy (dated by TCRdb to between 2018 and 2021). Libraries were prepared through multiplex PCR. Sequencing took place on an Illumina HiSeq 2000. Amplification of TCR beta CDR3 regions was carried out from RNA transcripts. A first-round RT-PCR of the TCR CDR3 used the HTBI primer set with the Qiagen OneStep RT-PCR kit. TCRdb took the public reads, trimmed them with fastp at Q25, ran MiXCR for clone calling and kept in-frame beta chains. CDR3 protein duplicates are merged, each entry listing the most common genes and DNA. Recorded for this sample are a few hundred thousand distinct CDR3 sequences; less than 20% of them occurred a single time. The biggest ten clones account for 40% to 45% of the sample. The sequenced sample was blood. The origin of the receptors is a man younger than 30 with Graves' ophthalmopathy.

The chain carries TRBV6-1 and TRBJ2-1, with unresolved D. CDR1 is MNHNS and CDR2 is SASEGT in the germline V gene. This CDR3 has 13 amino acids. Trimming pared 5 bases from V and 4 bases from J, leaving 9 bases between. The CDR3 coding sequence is TGTGCCAGCAGTACTTATGGATACAATGAGCAGTTCTTC. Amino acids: CASSTYGYNEQFF.

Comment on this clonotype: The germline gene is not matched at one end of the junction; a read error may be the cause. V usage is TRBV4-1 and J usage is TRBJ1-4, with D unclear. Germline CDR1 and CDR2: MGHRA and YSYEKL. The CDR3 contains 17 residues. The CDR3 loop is CASSQRPGLEGNEKLFF. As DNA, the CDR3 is TGTGCCAGCAGCCAACGGCCCGGGCTGGAAGGCAATGAAAAACTGTTTTTT.

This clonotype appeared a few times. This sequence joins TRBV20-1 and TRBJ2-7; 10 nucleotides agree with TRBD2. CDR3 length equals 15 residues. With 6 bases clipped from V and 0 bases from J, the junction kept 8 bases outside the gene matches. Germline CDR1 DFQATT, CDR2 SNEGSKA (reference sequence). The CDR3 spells CSANPGLASSYEQYF. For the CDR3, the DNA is TGCAGTGCCAACCCGGGACTAGCGAGCTCCTACGAGCAGTACTTC.

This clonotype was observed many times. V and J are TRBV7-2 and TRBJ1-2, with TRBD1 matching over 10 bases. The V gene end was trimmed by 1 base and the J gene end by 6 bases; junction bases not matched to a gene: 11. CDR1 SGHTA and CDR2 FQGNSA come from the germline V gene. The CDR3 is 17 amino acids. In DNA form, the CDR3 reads TGTGCCAGCAGCTTAGGGCCCCACCGGGACAGGGGAGATGGCTACACCTTC. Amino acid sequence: CASSLGPHRDRGDGYTF.

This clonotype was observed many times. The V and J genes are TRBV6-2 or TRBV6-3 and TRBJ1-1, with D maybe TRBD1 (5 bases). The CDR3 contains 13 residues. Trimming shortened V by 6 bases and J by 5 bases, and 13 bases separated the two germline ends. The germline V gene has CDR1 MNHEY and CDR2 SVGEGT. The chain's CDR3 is CASSQGGSTEAFF. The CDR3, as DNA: TGTGCCAGCAGCCAGGGAGGGTCTACTGAAGCTTTCTTT.

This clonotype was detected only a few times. CDR3 amino acids: CASIGLGANVLTF. In DNA form, the CDR3 reads TGTGCCAGTATAGGGTTGGGGGCCAACGTCCTGACTTTC. V usage is TRBV19 and J usage is TRBJ2-6; unclear D gene. Trimming left V 7 bases short and J 4 bases short, with 8 bases between. Germline V CDR1 and CDR2: LNHDA, SQIVND (reference sequence). This CDR3 spans 13 amino acids.

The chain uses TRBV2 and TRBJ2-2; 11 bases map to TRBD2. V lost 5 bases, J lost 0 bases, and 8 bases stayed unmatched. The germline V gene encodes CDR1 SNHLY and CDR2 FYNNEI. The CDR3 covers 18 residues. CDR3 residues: CASSRDSSGGSNTGELFF. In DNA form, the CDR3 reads TGTGCCAGCAGTCGGGACTCTAGCGGGGGGTCGAACACCGGGGAGCTGTTTTTT.

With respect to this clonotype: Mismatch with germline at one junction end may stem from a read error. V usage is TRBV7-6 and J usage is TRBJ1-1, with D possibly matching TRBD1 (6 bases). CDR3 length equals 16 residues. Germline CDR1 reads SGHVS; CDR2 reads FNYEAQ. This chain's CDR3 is CANSGPTGAMNTEAFF. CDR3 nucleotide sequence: TGTGCCAACAGCGGACCGACAGGCGCCATGAACACTGAAGCTTTCTTT.

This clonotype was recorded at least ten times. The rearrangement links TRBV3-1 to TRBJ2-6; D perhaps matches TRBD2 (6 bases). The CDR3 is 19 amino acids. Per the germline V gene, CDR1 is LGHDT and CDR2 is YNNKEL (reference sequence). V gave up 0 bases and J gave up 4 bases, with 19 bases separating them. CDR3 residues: CASSQDSTGGYDGANVLTF. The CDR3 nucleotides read TGTGCCAGCAGCCAAGATTCGACCGGAGGGTATGACGGGGCCAACGTCCTGACTTTC.

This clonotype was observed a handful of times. CDR3 sequence reads: CASSVGTGLSSNSPLHF. CDR3 nucleotide sequence: TGTGCCAGCAGCGTCGGGACAGGGTTGAGTTCAAATTCACCCCTCCACTTT. The genes are TRBV9 and TRBJ1-6, with 9 bases aligning to TRBD1. V shed 2 bases, J shed 7 bases, and the junction held 10 bases outside the gene matches. This CDR3 is built from 17 residues. Germline V CDR1 and CDR2: SGDLS, YYNGEE.

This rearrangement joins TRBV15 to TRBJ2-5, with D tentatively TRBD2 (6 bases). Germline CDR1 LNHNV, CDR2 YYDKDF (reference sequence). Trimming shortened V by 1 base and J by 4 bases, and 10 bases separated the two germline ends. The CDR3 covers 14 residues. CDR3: CATSRAGRGETQYF. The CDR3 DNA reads TGTGCCACCAGCAGAGCCGGGCGGGGAGAGACCCAGTACTTC.

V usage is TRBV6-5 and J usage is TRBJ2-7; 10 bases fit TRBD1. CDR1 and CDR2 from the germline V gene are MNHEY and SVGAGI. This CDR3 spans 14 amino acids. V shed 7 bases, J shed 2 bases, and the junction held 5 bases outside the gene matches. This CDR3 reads CASIKGQGTYEQYF. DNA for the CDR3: TGTGCCAGCATTAAGGGACAGGGGACCTACGAGCAGTACTTC.

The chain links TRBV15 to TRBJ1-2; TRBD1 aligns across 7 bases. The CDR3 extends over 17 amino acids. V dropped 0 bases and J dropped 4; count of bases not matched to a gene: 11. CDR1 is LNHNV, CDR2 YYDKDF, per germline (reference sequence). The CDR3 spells CATSRDDGEGAGYGYTF. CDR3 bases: TGTGCCACCAGCAGAGATGACGGGGAGGGGGCGGGCTATGGCTACACCTTC.

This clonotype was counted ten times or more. Here the CDR3 DNA reads TGTGCCATCAGTAAGGACAGGGTCCAGAACACTGAAGCTTTCTTT. Translated: CAISKDRVQNTEAFF. The chain carries TRBV10-3 and TRBJ1-1, with 8 bases lining up with TRBD1. The V and J ends lost 5 bases and 1 base, in that order; junction bases with no gene match: 6. The germline CDR1 and CDR2 sequences are ENHRY and SYGVKD. The CDR3 extends over 15 amino acids.

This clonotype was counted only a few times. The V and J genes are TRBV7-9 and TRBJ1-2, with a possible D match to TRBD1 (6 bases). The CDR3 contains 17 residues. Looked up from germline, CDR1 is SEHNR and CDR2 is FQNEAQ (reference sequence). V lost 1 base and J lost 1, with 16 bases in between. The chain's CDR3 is CASSLEGAGQINYGYTF. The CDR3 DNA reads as TGTGCCAGCAGCTTAGAAGGTGCGGGACAAATTAACTATGGCTACACCTTC.